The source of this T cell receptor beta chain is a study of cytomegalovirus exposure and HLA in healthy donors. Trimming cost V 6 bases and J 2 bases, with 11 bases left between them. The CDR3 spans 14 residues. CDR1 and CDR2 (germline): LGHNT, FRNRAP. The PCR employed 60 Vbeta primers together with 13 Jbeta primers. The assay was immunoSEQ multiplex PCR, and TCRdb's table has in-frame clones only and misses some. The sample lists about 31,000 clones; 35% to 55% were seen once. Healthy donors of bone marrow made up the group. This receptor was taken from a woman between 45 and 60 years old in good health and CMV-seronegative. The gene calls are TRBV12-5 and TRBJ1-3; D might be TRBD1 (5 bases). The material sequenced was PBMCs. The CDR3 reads CASGPGGAGNTIYF. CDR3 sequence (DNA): TGTGCTAGTGGCCCCGGGGGTGCTGGAAACACCATATATTTT.